These 28 T cell receptor beta chains share one sample of origin, sequenced in a study of blood T cell repertoires in COVID-19. Using immunoSEQ multiplex PCR, the repertoire was profiled, and TCRdb retains in-frame clones only, with some absent. The sample gives about 240,000 clones, about four fifths of which show up once; roughly 2% is in the top ten. The sample taken for sequencing was peripheral blood. These receptors were taken from a man aged 25-45 years who had recovered from COVID-19.

For this clone: Other DNA sequences from this sample encode an identical CDR3 as well. The chain has TRBV7-2 and TRBJ2-3; maybe TRBD2 (5 bases). V was clipped by 1 base and J by 6 bases, with 8 bases between them. Looked up from germline, CDR1 is SGHTA and CDR2 is FQGNSA. This CDR3 has 13 residues. The CDR3: CASSLGGADTQYF. The CDR3 region has the DNA TGTGCCAGCAGCTTAGGGGGAGCCGATACGCAGTATTTT.

The chain carries TRBV19 and TRBJ2-1; 9 positions agree with TRBD1. The germline gives CDR1 LNHDA, CDR2 SQIVND (reference sequence). With V trimmed by 8 bases and J by 9 bases, 8 bases remained unmatched. CDR3 length: 13 residues. The CDR3 is CASLGQGFGEQFF. In DNA, the CDR3 is TGTGCCAGTTTGGGACAGGGCTTTGGTGAGCAGTTCTTC.

This clone was detected only once. The chain combines TRBV14 with TRBJ2-1; 9 nucleotides line up with TRBD1. V shed 3 bases and J 2 bases; nucleotides not matched to a gene: 2. Germline assignment: CDR1 SGHDN and CDR2 FVKESK. CDR3 length equals 15 residues. The CDR3 DNA reads as TGTGCCAGCAGCCAGCGGACAGGGGCCTACAATGAGCAGTTCTTC. Its protein is CASSQRTGAYNEQFF.

The rearrangement joins TRBV14 to TRBJ1-2; the match to TRBD1 covers 7 bases. Per the germline V gene, CDR1 is SGHDN and CDR2 is FVKESK. This CDR3 spans 14 amino acids. After removal of 4 bases from V and 7 bases from J, the junction contained 9 bases not matched to a gene. CDR3 nucleotides: TGTGCCAGCAGCCCCCAGGTGGACAGGAGTGGCTACACCTTC. It encodes CASSPQVDRSGYTF.

This clone was recorded a few times. V is TRBV7-3 and J is TRBJ2-2; 7 nucleotides match TRBD1. This CDR3 has 14 amino acids. After removal of 4 bases from V and 1 base from J, the junction contained 0 bases not matched to a gene. CDR1 and CDR2 from the germline V gene are SGHTA and FQGTGA. The CDR3 DNA is TGTGCCAGCAGCTACAGGGGGAACACCGGGGAGCTGTTTTTT. The encoded protein is CASSYRGNTGELFF.

V usage is TRBV11-2 and J usage is TRBJ1-3; 7 positions match TRBD1. Looked up from germline, CDR1 is SGHAT and CDR2 is FQNNGV. After removal of 5 bases from V and 0 bases from J, the junction contained 10 bases not matched to a gene. This CDR3 spans 17 amino acids. The CDR3 here is CASSTARGQHSGNTIYF. In DNA, the CDR3 is TGTGCCAGCAGCACAGCCCGGGGACAGCACTCTGGAAACACCATATATTTT.

The chain couples TRBV19 to TRBJ2-3, with TRBD2 identical over 9 bases. Trimming removed 5 bases from V and 2 bases from J; junction bases left unmatched: 11. Germline V gene lookup returns CDR1 LNHDA and CDR2 SQIVND (reference sequence). There are 17 residues in the CDR3. CDR3 DNA: TGTGCCAGTAGTCCGTACGGGGCTAGCGGGGTCACAGATACGCAGTATTTT. This translates into CASSPYGASGVTDTQYF. The variable domain in full, with the rest retrieved from reference TRBV19 and TRBJ2-3, is DGGITQSPKYLFRKEGQNVTLSCEQNLNHDAMYWYRQDPGQGLRLIYYSQIVNDFQKGDIAEGYSVSREKKESFPLTVTSAQKNPTAFYLCASSPYGASGVTDTQYFGPGTRLTVL.

CDR3 in DNA: TGTGCCAGCAGCGACGCCGGTGGGTTCCGCGGGGATACGCAGTATTTT. Residues: CASSDAGGFRGDTQYF. The rearrangement uses TRBV11-2 and TRBJ2-3; D possibly corresponds to TRBD2 (5 bases). CDR3 length: 16 amino acids. The V end lost 5 bases, the J end lost 6 bases, and 21 bases lay between the germline ends. In germline, CDR1 is SGHAT, CDR2 FQNNGV.

This chain connects TRBV3-1 (or the pseudogene TRBV3-2) to TRBJ2-1; 7 bases fit TRBD1. Germline loops: CDR1 LGHDT, CDR2 YNNKEL (reference sequence). CDR3 length equals 14 residues. Trimming removed 1 base from V and 5 bases from J; junction bases left unmatched: 2. DNA for the CDR3: TGTGCCAGCAGCCAAGGACAGGGAGACAATGAGCAGTTCTTC. Protein product: CASSQGQGDNEQFF.

V gene TRBV5-4 combines with J gene TRBJ2-5; 7 bases match TRBD1. Trimming removed 1 base from V and 4 bases from J; junction bases left unmatched: 7. Germline-derived CDR1 and CDR2 are SGHNT and YYREEE (reference sequence). The CDR3 contains 15 residues. In DNA form, the CDR3 reads TGTGCCAGCAGCTTGTCGAAGGGGGCGGGAGAGACCCAGTACTTC. Translating gives CASSLSKGAGETQYF.

The chain joins TRBV29-1 to TRBJ2-1; 7 nucleotides match TRBD1. This CDR3 spans 14 amino acids. The germline CDR1 and CDR2 sequences are SQVTM and ANQGSEA. Trimming took 7 bases from V and 0 from J; bases not matched to a gene: 6. CDR3 residues: CSGTGGGSYNEQFF. The CDR3, as DNA: TGCAGCGGGACAGGAGGAGGCTCCTACAATGAGCAGTTCTTC.

The chain has TRBV19 and TRBJ2-2; weak D call: TRBD1 (6 bases). The V gene's germline CDR1 is LNHDA and CDR2 SQIVND (reference sequence). This CDR3 region has 15 residues. The V end was cut by 6 bases, the J end by 10 bases, with 21 bases between. Here the CDR3 reads CASRRGTSEPPELFF. CDR3 DNA sequence: TGTGCCAGTAGGAGGGGGACATCCGAACCGCCGGAGCTGTTTTTT. The entire variable domain, with the rest obtained from reference TRBV19 and TRBJ2-2, is as follows: DGGITQSPKYLFRKEGQNVTLSCEQNLNHDAMYWYRQDPGQGLRLIYYSQIVNDFQKGDIAEGYSVSREKKESFPLTVTSAQKNPTAFYLCASRRGTSEPPELFFGEGSRLTVL.

This clone appeared once. V is TRBV11-2 and J is TRBJ2-1; D may be TRBD2 (6 bases). Looked up from germline, CDR1 is SGHAT and CDR2 is FQNNGV. V was clipped by 6 bases and J by 0 bases, with 12 bases between them. CDR3 length: 15 residues. CDR3 sequence reads: CASSSTGSSYNEQFF. DNA of the CDR3: TGTGCCAGCAGTTCGACCGGGAGCTCCTACAATGAGCAGTTCTTC. The whole variable domain, filled in from reference TRBV11-2 and TRBJ2-1, reads EAGVAQSPRYKIIEKRQSVAFWCNPISGHATLYWYQQILGQGPKLLIQFQNNGVVDDSQLPKDRFSAERLKGVDSTLKIQPAKLEDSAVYLCASSSTGSSYNEQFFGPGTRLTVL.

The chain employs TRBV28 and TRBJ1-2, with D perhaps matching TRBD1 (5 bases). Germline V gene lookup returns CDR1 MDHEN and CDR2 SYDVKM. The CDR3 has 15 residues. V shed 2 bases and J shed 2 bases, with 12 bases lying between them. The CDR3: CASSLAGVGNYGYTF. CDR3 coding DNA: TGTGCCAGCAGTTTAGCGGGGGTGGGGAACTATGGCTACACCTTC.

J is TRBJ2-1 and V is TRBV7-8; 14 bases are shared with TRBD2. J was trimmed by 7 bases and V by 5 bases; bases with no gene match: 7. The CDR3 is made up of 16 amino acids. Germline V gene lookup returns CDR1 SGHVS and CDR2 FQNEAQ. This CDR3 is CASSPRLAGGRNEQFF. The CDR3, as DNA: TGTGCCAGCAGCCCGAGACTAGCGGGGGGGCGAAATGAGCAGTTCTTC. Full variable domain (remainder filled in from reference TRBV7-8 and TRBJ2-1): GAGVSQSPRYKVAKRGQDVALRCDPISGHVSLFWYQQALGQGPEFLTYFQNEAQLDKSGLPSDRFFAERPEGSVSTLKIQRTQQEDSAVYLCASSPRLAGGRNEQFFGPGTRLTVL.

A few counts support this clone. The genes are TRBV4-1 and TRBJ2-1; TRBD2 matches 15 bases. The germline CDR1 and CDR2 sequences are MGHRA and YSYEKL. Trimming cost V 4 bases and J 6 bases; bases outside gene matches: 13. The CDR3 has 19 residues. The CDR3 here is CASSPRGLAGGSKSNEQFF. DNA for the CDR3: TGCGCCAGCAGCCCACGGGGACTAGCGGGGGGATCTAAGAGCAATGAGCAGTTCTTC.

The rearrangement links TRBV9 to TRBJ2-5; perhaps TRBD2 as D (6 bases). The CDR3 consists of 15 residues. Looked up from germline, CDR1 is SGDLS and CDR2 is YYNGEE. V was cut by 4 bases and J by 0 bases, with 13 bases left in between. The CDR3 nucleotides are TGTGCCAGCAGCCCCACTGCGGGATACCAAGAGACCCAGTACTTC. The encoded protein is CASSPTAGYQETQYF. Together with reference TRBV9 and TRBJ2-5, the CDR3 gives the full variable domain: DSGVTQTPKHLITATGQRVTLRCSPRSGDLSVYWYQQSLDQGLQFLIQYYNGEERAKGNILERFSAQQFPDLHSELNLSSLELGDSALYFCASSPTAGYQETQYFGPGTRLLVL.

The J gene is TRBJ2-2, the V gene TRBV27, with D hard to call. The CDR3 contains 14 residues. In germline, CDR1 is MNHEY, CDR2 SMNVEV (reference sequence). V was trimmed by 3 bases and J by 2 bases, leaving 7 bases between them. The CDR3 DNA is TGTGCCAGCAGTTTGGGCCCTAACACCGGGGAGCTGTTTTTT. Its translation is CASSLGPNTGELFF.

This rearrangement joins TRBV5-4 to TRBJ1-1, with 9 bases fitting TRBD1. V shed 5 bases, J shed 5 bases, and the junction held 10 bases outside the gene matches. The CDR3 sequence is 15 residues long. Germline lookup yields CDR1 SGHNT and CDR2 YYREEE (reference sequence). The CDR3 reads CASRPPGDRVTEAFF. As DNA, the CDR3 is TGTGCCAGCAGACCACCGGGGGACAGGGTGACTGAAGCTTTCTTT.

The V gene is TRBV5-1, the J gene TRBJ2-2, with D possibly matching TRBD1 (6 bases). This CDR3 has 15 residues. Deletions cut 0 bases from V and 7 bases from J, with 13 bases between. Germline-derived CDR1 and CDR2 are SGHRS and YFSETQ. The CDR3 DNA sequence: TGCGCCAGCAGCTTGGAGACAGGTCTGAACGGGGAGCTGTTTTTT. Its protein is CASSLETGLNGELFF.

The chain has TRBV18 and TRBJ1-5, with 8 bases fitting TRBD1. Unmatched junction bases numbered 14, after V lost 2 bases and J lost 5 bases. Germline V gene sequence: CDR1 KGHSH, CDR2 LQKENI. The CDR3 contains 18 residues. The CDR3 loop reads CASSPNSILGQAYQPQHF. CDR3 DNA sequence: TGTGCCAGCTCACCAAATTCCATTTTGGGACAGGCCTATCAGCCCCAGCATTTT.

The gene calls are TRBV6-1 and TRBJ1-1, with 9 bases identical to TRBD1. The germline CDR1 and CDR2 sequences are MNHNS and SASEGT. V lost 1 base to trimming and J lost 1 base; unmatched junction nucleotides: 7. The CDR3 length is 17 residues. In DNA form, the CDR3 reads TGTGCCAGCAGTGAAGGATCCACGGGACAGGGGAACACTGAAGCTTTCTTT. The encoded protein is CASSEGSTGQGNTEAFF.

This sequence joins TRBV11-1 and TRBJ2-5; 7 bases align to TRBD2. Trimming cost V 7 bases and J 5 bases; bases outside gene matches: 16. Germline V gene lookup returns CDR1 SGHAT and CDR2 FQDESV (reference sequence). The length of the CDR3 is 16 residues. CDR3 DNA: TGTGCCAGCACCGACCGCCGGCCTCGGGAGGACGAGACCCAGTACTTC. It specifies CASTDRRPREDETQYF.

This chain connects TRBV5-1 to TRBJ1-4; D gene unclear. CDR3 length equals 15 residues. V lost 0 bases to trimming and J lost 0 bases, with 6 bases between them. Germline lookup yields CDR1 SGHRS and CDR2 YFSETQ. Here the CDR3 DNA reads TGCGCCAGCAGCTTGGAGAGGTCAACTAATGAAAAACTGTTTTTT. Translated, it gives CASSLERSTNEKLFF.

The V call is TRBV28, the J call TRBJ2-3; the D gene is possibly TRBD2 (5 bases). The V gene's germline CDR1 is MDHEN and CDR2 SYDVKM. With 7 bases removed from V and 2 bases from J, the gap between germline ends came to 10 bases. This CDR3 has 13 residues. The CDR3, as DNA: TGTGCCAGCAAAAAGCGGAACACAGATACGCAGTATTTT. Protein: CASKKRNTDTQYF.

This chain connects TRBV21-1 to TRBJ2-5; TRBD1, the table's D call, lacks a check against the DNA. TRBV21-1 is reported as a pseudogene. This CDR3 has 14 residues. The CDR3 here is CASAQGAMSQAQYF. DNA for the CDR3: TGTGCCTCGGCCCAGGGGGCGATGTCTCAGGCCCAGTACTTC.

The chain couples TRBV5-8 to TRBJ1-4, with TRBD1 matching 8 bases. V gave up 0 bases and J gave up 6 bases; unmatched junction bases: 7. The germline V gene has CDR1 SGHTS and CDR2 YDEGEE. This CDR3 has 16 residues. The CDR3 loop reads CASSLAYRGRDEKLFF. CDR3 nucleotides: TGTGCCAGCAGCTTGGCGTACAGGGGGAGAGATGAAAAACTGTTTTTT.

In DNA form, the CDR3 reads TGTGCCGGGGCCCCTTTCTCTGGGGCCAACGTCCTGACTTTC. The encoded protein is CAGAPFSGANVLTF. V usage is TRBV7-2 and J usage is TRBJ2-6; TRBD1 might be the D (5 bases). This CDR3 has 14 residues. The germline gives CDR1 SGHTA, CDR2 FQGNSA. V lost 11 bases and J 0 bases, leaving 11 bases between the germline ends.